A selection of T cell receptor beta chains follows, all from one sample in a study of identifying expanded T cells in peripheral blood. Sequenced by immunoSEQ multiplex PCR; TCRdb stores in-frame clones only, minus some. This table has some 97,000 clones, 88% appearing once. Sequencing input: blood. Receptor source: a person aged 18-70 years in good health. Both conserved end residues are part of each CDR3. A D gene is named only where the DNA matches it firmly. Size tells how often a clone was seen (once, few, many) or the class of an expanded clone, and some rows leave it out.

CDR3,DNA,size,D,J,V
CASSFVSGTGTDTQYF,TGTGCCAGCAGCTTCGTCTCCGGGACAGGGACAGATACGCAGTATTTT,.,TRBD1,TRBJ2-3,TRBV5-5
CASSLEGAQYF,TGCGCCAGCAGCTTGGAGGGGGCCCAGTACTTC,.,.,TRBJ2-5,TRBV5-1
CASSLGASGGLNYGYTF,TGCGCCAGCAGCTTGGGAGCTTCAGGGGGGCTAAACTATGGCTACACCTTC,.,TRBD1,TRBJ1-2,TRBV5-1
CASSQRAESHGYTF,TGTGCCAGCAGCCAAAGGGCAGAATCACATGGCTACACCTTC,.,.,TRBJ1-2,TRBV7-9
CSVVTNGNTIYF,TGCAGCGTTGTCACGAACGGAAACACCATATATTTT,once,.,TRBJ1-3,TRBV29-1
CASRYRGQDTQYF,TGTGCCAGTCGGTACAGGGGCCAAGATACGCAGTATTTT,.,TRBD1,TRBJ2-3,TRBV19
CASTGSAGELFF,TGTGCCAGCACGGGAAGCGCCGGGGAGCTGTTTTTT,.,.,TRBJ2-2,TRBV6-6
CASSMGGGYNYGYTF,TGTGCCAGTAGTATGGGAGGGGGCTATAACTATGGCTACACCTTC,.,TRBD1,TRBJ1-2,TRBV19
CASSPPGNPYEQYF,TGTGCCAGCAGCCCCCCCGGAAACCCCTACGAGCAGTACTTC,.,.,TRBJ2-7,TRBV9
CASSPGTVGETQYF,TGCGCCAGCAGCCCCGGGACAGTCGGGGAGACCCAGTACTTC,.,TRBD1,TRBJ2-5,TRBV5-1
CASSPSVHNEQFF,TGTGCCAGCTCACCCTCGGTGCACAATGAGCAGTTCTTC,.,.,TRBJ2-1,TRBV18
CARGLEVAGYTF,TGTGCCAGAGGTCTGGAGGTCGCTGGCTACACCTTC,.,.,TRBJ1-2,TRBV2
CASSVGPTGETQYF,TGTGCCAGCAGCGTAGGCCCGACGGGGGAGACCCAGTACTTC,.,.,TRBJ2-5,TRBV9
CASTQRDIGAYEQYF,TGCGCCAGCACCCAGAGGGACATCGGAGCCTACGAGCAGTACTTC,.,.,TRBJ2-7,TRBV5-1
CAISAGTLYSNQPQHF,TGTGCCATCAGTGCGGGAACCCTTTATAGCAATCAGCCCCAGCATTTT,.,.,TRBJ1-5,TRBV10-3
CATWGDSFLYGYTF,TGTGCCACCTGGGGGGACAGTTTTCTCTATGGCTACACCTTC,.,TRBD1,TRBJ1-2,TRBV10-3
CAISESETVNSPLHF,TGTGCCATCAGTGAGTCGGAGACGGTCAATTCACCCCTCCACTTT,.,.,TRBJ1-6,TRBV10-3
CASSLVDSVYEQYF,TGTGCCAGCAGCTTAGTGGACAGCGTCTACGAGCAGTACTTC,.,.,TRBJ2-7,TRBV7-9
CASSVLGTGGTDTQYF,TGTGCCAGCAGCGTCCTAGGAACGGGGGGGACAGATACGCAGTATTTT,.,TRBD2,TRBJ2-3,TRBV9
CAGPGFGNTIYF,TGTGCCGGCCCAGGGTTCGGAAACACCATATATTTT,.,.,TRBJ1-3,TRBV6-4
CASSPQDNTGELFF,TGTGCCAGCTCACCCCAGGACAACACCGGGGAGCTGTTTTTT,.,.,TRBJ2-2,TRBV18
CASSPRDRTYEQYF,TGTGCCAGCAGCCCGCGGGACAGAACCTACGAGCAGTACTTC,.,.,TRBJ2-7,TRBV7-9
CASSLGRGQPQHF,TGTGCCAGCAGCCTAGGGCGGGGTCAGCCCCAGCATTTT,.,.,TRBJ1-5,TRBV13
CASSFVNENEAFF,TGTGCCAGCAGCTTTGTAAACGAAAATGAAGCTTTCTTT,.,.,TRBJ1-1,TRBV5-6
CASTIPGLPNTGELFF,TGTGCCAGTACTATACCGGGACTTCCGAACACCGGGGAGCTGTTTTTT,.,.,TRBJ2-2,TRBV19
CASSSAERKETQYF,TGTGCCAGCAGCTCAGCGGAGCGGAAAGAGACCCAGTACTTC,once,.,TRBJ2-5,TRBV7-9
CASSETEETQYF,TGTGCCAGCAGTGAGACAGAAGAGACCCAGTACTTC,.,.,TRBJ2-5,TRBV2
CAWISGLVAFF,TGTGCCTGGATATCGGGTCTGGTCGCTTTCTTT,.,.,TRBJ1-1,TRBV30
CSVEGTGTNYGYTF,TGCAGCGTTGAGGGGACAGGGACTAACTATGGCTACACCTTC,.,TRBD1,TRBJ1-2,TRBV29-1
CASRPTGGVYNEQFF,TGTGCCAGCAGACCCACAGGGGGCGTCTACAATGAGCAGTTCTTC,.,TRBD1,TRBJ2-1,TRBV6-6
CAFTTFDGDSPLHF,TGTGCCTTTACGACATTTGACGGGGATTCACCCCTCCACTTT,.,.,TRBJ1-6,TRBV30
CASSRQGAAGELFF,TGCGCCAGCAGCCGACAGGGGGCCGCCGGGGAGCTGTTTTTT,.,TRBD1,TRBJ2-2,TRBV4-1
CASSPNSAGGRTDTQYF,TGTGCCAGCAGCCCAAACTCCGCGGGGGGCCGCACAGATACGCAGTATTTT,.,TRBD2,TRBJ2-3,TRBV9
CARPPSRDKDNSPLHF,TGTGCCAGACCCCCGAGCCGGGACAAGGATAATTCACCCCTCCACTTT,.,.,TRBJ1-6,TRBV7-3
CASSKTGLQSYGYTF,TGTGCCAGCAGTAAGACAGGTCTCCAAAGCTATGGCTACACCTTC,.,.,TRBJ1-2,TRBV6-5
CASSRTRESPYEQYF,TGTGCCAGCAGCAGAACGCGGGAGTCCCCCTACGAGCAGTACTTC,.,TRBD2,TRBJ2-7,TRBV2
CASSDTWDRGNEKLFF,TGTGCCAGCAGCGACACTTGGGACAGGGGGAATGAAAAACTGTTTTTT,.,TRBD1,TRBJ1-4,TRBV11-2
CASSGSGGNTEAFF,TGCGCCAGCAGCGGTTCAGGGGGGAACACTGAAGCTTTCTTT,.,TRBD1,TRBJ1-1,TRBV5-1
CASSFSAADYF,TGTGCCAGCAGTTTTTCCGCGGCGGATTACTTC,.,.,TRBJ2-7,TRBV27
CASGLGSETDTQYF,TGTGCCAGCGGACTAGGGAGTGAGACAGATACGCAGTATTTT,.,TRBD2,TRBJ2-3,TRBV7-3
CASSLAPGGGYEQYF,TGTGCCAGCAGCTTAGCTCCGGGAGGAGGCTACGAGCAGTACTTC,.,TRBD2,TRBJ2-7,TRBV7-9